This T cell receptor (beta chain) was documented in a study of blood T cells in healthy people across ages. The table lists this clonotype with a few counts. Unmatched junction bases numbered 3, after V lost 7 bases and J lost 1 base. This CDR3 spans 15 amino acids. Germline V CDR1 and CDR2: SGHVS, FQNEAQ. Combining a sample-barcoded 5' primer with a J-beta primer mix, a second PCR ran for 7 to 11 cycles. Each CDR3 protein gets one entry after TCRdb re-called the 5' RACE reads with MiXCR. Among around 870,000 distinct CDR3 sequences listed, around 26% were seen once. The material sequenced was blood. The TCR sequence derives from an elderly woman in good health. The chain carries TRBV7-8 and TRBJ1-6; 8 bases are shared with TRBD1. CDR3 residues: CASMQGASYNSPLHF. The CDR3 DNA is TGTGCCAGCATGCAGGGGGCGTCCTATAATTCACCCCTCCACTTT.